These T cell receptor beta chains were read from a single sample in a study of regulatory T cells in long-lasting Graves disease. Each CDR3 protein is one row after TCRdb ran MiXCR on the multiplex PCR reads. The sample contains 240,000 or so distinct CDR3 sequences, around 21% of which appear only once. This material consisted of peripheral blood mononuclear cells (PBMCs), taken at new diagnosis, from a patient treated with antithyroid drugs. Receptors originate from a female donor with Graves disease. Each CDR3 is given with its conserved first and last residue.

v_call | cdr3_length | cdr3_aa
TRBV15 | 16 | CATSFGGGSGTDTQYF
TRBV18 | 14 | CASSPGQSRNEQYF
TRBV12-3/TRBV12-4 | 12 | CASSSSGLPQYF
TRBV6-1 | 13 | CASKGPMQETQYF
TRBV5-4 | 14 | CASSRTANTGELFF
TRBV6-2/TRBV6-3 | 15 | CASNWRTGRPETQYF
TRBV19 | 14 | CASNTLAGTYEQYF
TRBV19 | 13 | CASSIDQGSPLHF
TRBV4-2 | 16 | CASSPSPPGGTETQYF
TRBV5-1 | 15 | CASSLSSGIYNEQFF
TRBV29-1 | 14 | CSVEARGHPYGYTF
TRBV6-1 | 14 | CASSVRPPPTEAFF
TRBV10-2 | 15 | CASSDQRLGSGELFF
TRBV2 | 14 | CASSELAGGIEQFF
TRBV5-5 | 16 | CASTHAGVGGYNEQFF
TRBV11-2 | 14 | CASSRLADQETQYF
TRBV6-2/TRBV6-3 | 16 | CASSPLLAGGGETQYF
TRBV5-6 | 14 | CASSLVKRPYEQYF
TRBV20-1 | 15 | CSARAEGTGNQPQHF
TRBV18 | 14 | CASSGQGNNNEQFF
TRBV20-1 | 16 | CSARERAGVITDTQYF
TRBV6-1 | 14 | CASSAGLLNTEAFF
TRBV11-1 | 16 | CASSLEWDRVRETQYF
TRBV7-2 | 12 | CASSLGVNEQFF
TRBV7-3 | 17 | CASSGGQATSGANVLTF
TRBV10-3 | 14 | CAISETGGGTEAFF
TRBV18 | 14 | CASSPSGTTDTQYF
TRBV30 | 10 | CAWRREAQYF
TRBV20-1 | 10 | CSARGDEQFF
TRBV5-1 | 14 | CASSLNLAKNIRYF
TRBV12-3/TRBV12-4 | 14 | CASRMRTGPETQYF
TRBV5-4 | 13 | CASSNGRDTEAFF
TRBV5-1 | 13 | CASSPPSTDTQYF
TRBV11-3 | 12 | CASSFREHEQYF
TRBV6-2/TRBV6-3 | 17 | CASSWMTSGSLGRELFF